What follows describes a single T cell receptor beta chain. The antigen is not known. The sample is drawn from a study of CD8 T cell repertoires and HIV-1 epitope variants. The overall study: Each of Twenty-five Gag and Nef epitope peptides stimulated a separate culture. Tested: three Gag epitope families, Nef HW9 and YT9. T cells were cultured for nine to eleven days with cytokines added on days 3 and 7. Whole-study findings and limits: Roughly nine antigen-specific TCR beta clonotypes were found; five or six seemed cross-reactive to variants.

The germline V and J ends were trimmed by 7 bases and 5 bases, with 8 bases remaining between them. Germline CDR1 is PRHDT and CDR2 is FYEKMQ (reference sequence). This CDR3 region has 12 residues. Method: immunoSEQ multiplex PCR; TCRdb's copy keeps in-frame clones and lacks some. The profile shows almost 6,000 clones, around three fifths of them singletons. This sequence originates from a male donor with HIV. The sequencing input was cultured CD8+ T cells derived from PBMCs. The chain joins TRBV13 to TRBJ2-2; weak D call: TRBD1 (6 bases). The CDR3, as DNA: TGTGCCAGCAATAGGGGGACCGGGGAGCTGTTTTTT. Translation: CASNRGTGELFF.